This TCR beta chain was observed in a study of blood T cell repertoires in COVID-19. On the study more broadly: Sites in the United States, Italy and Spain provided acute and convalescent COVID-19 samples. PBMCs, B-cell-depleted T cells, or T cells provided the cDNA or gDNA that made up the material.

Per the germline V gene, CDR1 is SGHAT and CDR2 is FQNNGV. This CDR3 spans 11 amino acids. This clone showed up just once. One junction end disagrees with the germline gene, perhaps due to a read error. Original processing notes: Amplifying reference gene primers gave estimates of nucleated cell counts. Generated by immunoSEQ multiplex PCR, the TCRdb table keeps only in-frame clones and is missing some. V and J calls and clone size are as listed in that table; D and trimming were resolved from the DNA. The table lists approximately 62,000 clones, roughly four fifths of them singletons. Sequenced material: peripheral blood. The chain couples TRBV11-2 to TRBJ1-2, with a tentative D call TRBD1 (6 bases). The sequence was collected from an elderly man with acute or convalescent COVID-19. The CDR3, as DNA: TGTGCCAGCAGCTCGCGGGGGGGCGCCAACTTC. Its translation: CASSSRGGANF.